This TCR beta chain was sequenced during a study of blood T cells in healthy people across ages. Donors were systemically healthy Caucasian individuals from Russia aged roughly 6 to 90 years. Sample-barcoded 5' priming and a J-beta primer mix drove a second PCR of about 6 to 12 cycles. TCRdb reanalysed the 5' RACE reads using MiXCR and keeps one entry per CDR3 protein. The sample consists of just over 1 million distinct CDR3 sequences, under 45% of them appearing once. V was clipped by 5 bases and J by 4 bases, with 7 bases between them. The CDR3 runs to 11 residues. The germline CDR1 and CDR2 sequences are DFQATT and SNEGSKA (reference sequence). Study-level results: Researchers said unsorted PBMCs prevented a conclusive naive versus antigen-experienced comparison. Across samples, TCR beta diversity tracked strongly with naive T cell percentage.

Comments on this clonotype: Its matching antigen is unknown.

The chain couples TRBV20-1 to TRBJ2-3; D unresolved. The receptor's source is a woman aged 55-70 years in good health. Specimen: blood. For the CDR3, the DNA is TGCAGTGCTCCCCTCGCAGATACGCAGTATTTT. It encodes CSAPLADTQYF.